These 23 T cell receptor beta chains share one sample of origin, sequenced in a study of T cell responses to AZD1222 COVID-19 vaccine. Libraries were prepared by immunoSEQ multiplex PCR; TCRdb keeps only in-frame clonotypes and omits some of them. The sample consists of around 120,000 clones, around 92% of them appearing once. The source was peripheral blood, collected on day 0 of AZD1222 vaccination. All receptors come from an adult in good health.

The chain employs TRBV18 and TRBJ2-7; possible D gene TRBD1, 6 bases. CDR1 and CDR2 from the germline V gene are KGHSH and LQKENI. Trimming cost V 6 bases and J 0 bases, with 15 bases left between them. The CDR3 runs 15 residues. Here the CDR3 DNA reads TGTGCCAGCTCCCAGGACAGATTTGCCTCCTACGAGCAGTACTTC. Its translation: CASSQDRFASYEQYF.

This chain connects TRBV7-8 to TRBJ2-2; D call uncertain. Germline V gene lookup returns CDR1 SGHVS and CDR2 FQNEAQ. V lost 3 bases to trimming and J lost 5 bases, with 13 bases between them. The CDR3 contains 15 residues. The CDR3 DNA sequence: TGTGCCAGCAGCTTTAGTCGAGGAAGTACCGGGGAGCTGTTTTTT. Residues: CASSFSRGSTGELFF.

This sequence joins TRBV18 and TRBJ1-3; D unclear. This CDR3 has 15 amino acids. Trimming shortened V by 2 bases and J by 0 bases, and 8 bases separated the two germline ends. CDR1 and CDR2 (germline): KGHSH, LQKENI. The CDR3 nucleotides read TGTGCCAGCTCACCAGCGAAGAGCTCTGGAAACACCATATATTTT. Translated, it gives CASSPAKSSGNTIYF.

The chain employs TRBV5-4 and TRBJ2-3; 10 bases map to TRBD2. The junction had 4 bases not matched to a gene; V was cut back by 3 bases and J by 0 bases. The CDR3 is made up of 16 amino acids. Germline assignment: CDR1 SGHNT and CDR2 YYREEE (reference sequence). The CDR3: CASSSGLAASTDTQYF. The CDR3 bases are TGTGCCAGCAGCTCCGGACTAGCGGCTAGCACAGATACGCAGTATTTT.

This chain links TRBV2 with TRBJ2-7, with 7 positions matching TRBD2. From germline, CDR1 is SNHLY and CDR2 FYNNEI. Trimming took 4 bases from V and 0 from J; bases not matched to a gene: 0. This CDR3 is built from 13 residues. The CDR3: CASSGDYSYEQYF. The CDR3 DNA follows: TGTGCCAGCAGTGGGGACTACTCCTACGAGCAGTACTTC.

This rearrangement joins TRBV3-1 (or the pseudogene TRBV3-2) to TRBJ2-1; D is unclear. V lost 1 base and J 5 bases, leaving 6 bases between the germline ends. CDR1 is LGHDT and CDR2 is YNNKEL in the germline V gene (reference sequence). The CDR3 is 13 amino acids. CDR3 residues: CASSQGFDNEQFF. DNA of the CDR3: TGTGCCAGCAGCCAAGGATTCGACAATGAGCAGTTCTTC.

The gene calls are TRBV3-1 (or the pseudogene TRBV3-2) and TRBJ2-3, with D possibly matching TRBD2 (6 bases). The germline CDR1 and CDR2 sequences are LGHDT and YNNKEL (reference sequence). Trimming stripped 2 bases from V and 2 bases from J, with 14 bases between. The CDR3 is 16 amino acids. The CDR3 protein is CASSQKGGRLTDTQYF. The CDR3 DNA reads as TGTGCCAGCAGCCAAAAGGGAGGCAGACTCACAGATACGCAGTATTTT.

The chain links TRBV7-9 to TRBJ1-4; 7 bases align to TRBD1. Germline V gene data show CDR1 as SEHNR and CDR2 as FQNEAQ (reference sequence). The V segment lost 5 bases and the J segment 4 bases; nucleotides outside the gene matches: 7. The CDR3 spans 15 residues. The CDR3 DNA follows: TGTGCCAGCAGCCTTGGGGGGACAGTTAATGAAAAACTGTTTTTT. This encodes CASSLGGTVNEKLFF.

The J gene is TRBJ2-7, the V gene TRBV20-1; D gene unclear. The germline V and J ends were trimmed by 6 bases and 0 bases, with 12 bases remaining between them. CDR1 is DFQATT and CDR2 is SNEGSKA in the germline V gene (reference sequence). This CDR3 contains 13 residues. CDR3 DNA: TGCAGTGCGAGTATCATAAACTCCTACGAGCAGTACTTC. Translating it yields CSASIINSYEQYF.

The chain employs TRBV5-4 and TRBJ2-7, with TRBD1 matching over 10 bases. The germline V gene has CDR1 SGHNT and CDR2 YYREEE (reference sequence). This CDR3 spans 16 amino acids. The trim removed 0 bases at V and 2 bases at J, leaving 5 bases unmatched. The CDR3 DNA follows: TGTGCCAGCAGCTTGGCTGGGGACAGGGGCCCCTACGAGCAGTACTTC. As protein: CASSLAGDRGPYEQYF.

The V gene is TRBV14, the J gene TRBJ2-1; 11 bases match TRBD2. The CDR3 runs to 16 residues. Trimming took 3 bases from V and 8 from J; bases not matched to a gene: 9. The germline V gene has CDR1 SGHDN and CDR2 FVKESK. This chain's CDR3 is CASSHTSGSSGYEQFF. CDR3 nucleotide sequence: TGTGCCAGCAGCCATACTAGCGGGAGTTCGGGATATGAGCAGTTCTTC.

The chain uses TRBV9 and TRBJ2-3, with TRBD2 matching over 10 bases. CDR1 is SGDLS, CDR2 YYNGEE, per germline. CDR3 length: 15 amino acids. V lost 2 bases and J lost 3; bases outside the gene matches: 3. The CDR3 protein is CASSVGLAATDTQYF. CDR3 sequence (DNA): TGTGCCAGCAGCGTCGGACTAGCGGCTACAGATACGCAGTATTTT.

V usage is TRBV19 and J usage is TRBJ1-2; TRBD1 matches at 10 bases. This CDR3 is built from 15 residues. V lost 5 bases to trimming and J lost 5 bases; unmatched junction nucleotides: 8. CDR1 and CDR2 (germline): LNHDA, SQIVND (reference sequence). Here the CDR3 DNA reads TGTGCCAGTAGTCCATGGACAGGGGGTGGTTATGGCTACACCTTC. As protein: CASSPWTGGGYGYTF.

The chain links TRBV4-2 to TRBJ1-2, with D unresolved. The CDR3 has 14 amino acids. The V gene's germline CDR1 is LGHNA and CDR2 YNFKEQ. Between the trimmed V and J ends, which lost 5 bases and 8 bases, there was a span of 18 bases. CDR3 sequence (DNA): TGTGCCAGCAGCGAGTCTACCCTTGGCTGGGGCTACACCTTC. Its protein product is CASSESTLGWGYTF.

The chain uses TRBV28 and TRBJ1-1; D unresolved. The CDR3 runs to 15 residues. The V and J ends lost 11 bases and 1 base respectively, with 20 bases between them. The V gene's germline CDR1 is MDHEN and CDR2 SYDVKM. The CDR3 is CALTRGPLSNTEAFF. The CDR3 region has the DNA TGTGCCCTCACCCGAGGGCCTCTCTCGAACACTGAAGCTTTCTTT.

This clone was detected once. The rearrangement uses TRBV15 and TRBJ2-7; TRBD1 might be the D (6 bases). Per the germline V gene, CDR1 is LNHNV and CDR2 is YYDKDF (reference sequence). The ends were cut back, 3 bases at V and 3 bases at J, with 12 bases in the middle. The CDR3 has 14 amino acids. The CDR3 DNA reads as TGTGCCACCAGCAGCTTCCGGGACAACTACGAGCAGTACTTC. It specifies CATSSFRDNYEQYF.

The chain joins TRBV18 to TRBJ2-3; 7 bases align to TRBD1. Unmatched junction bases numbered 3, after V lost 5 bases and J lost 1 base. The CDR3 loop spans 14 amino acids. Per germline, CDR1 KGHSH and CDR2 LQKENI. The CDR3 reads CASSWGQRTDTQYF. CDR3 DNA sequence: TGTGCCAGCTCATGGGGACAGCGCACAGATACGCAGTATTTT.

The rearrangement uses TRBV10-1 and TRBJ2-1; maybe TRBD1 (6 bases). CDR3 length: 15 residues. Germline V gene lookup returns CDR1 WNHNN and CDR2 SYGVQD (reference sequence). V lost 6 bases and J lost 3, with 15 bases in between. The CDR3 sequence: CASRFRGDLYNEQFF. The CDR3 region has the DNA TGCGCCAGCAGGTTCAGGGGTGACCTCTACAATGAGCAGTTCTTC.

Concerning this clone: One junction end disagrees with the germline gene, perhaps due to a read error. The CDR3 here is CASSLRRQQPQHF. The CDR3 DNA reads as TGTGCCAGCAGTTTACGCAGGCAACAGCCTCAGCATTTT. This sequence joins TRBV28 and TRBJ1-5; D remains unclear. The CDR3 has 13 residues. Germline CDR1 and CDR2: MDHEN and SYDVKM.

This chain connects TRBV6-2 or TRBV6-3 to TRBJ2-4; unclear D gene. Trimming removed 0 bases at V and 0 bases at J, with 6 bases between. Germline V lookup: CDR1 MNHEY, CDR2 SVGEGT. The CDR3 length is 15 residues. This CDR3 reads CASSYSELAKNIQYF. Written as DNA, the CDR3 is TGTGCCAGCAGTTACTCAGAGTTAGCCAAAAACATTCAGTACTTC.

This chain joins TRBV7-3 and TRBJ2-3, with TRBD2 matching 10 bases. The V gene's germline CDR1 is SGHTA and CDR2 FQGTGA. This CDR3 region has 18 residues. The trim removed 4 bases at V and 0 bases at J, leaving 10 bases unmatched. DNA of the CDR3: TGTGCCAGCAGCTCCCCTAGCGGGAGTGAACCTAGCACAGATACGCAGTATTTT. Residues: CASSSPSGSEPSTDTQYF.

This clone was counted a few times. Here the CDR3 DNA reads TGTGCCAGCAGCTCATCCCAAGCGGGGGATCAGCCCCAGCATTTT. Its translation is CASSSSQAGDQPQHF. This chain links TRBV7-9 with TRBJ1-5, with D possibly matching TRBD1 (5 bases). Per germline, CDR1 SEHNR and CDR2 FQNEAQ (reference sequence). V lost 4 bases and J lost 5, with 15 bases in between. The CDR3 loop spans 15 amino acids.

Written as DNA, the CDR3 is TGTGCCAGCAGTCCCAGGACAGGGTACGAGCAGTACTTC. It codes for CASSPRTGYEQYF. V and J are TRBV12-3 or TRBV12-4 and TRBJ2-7; the match to TRBD1 covers 8 bases. The CDR3 covers 13 residues. V shed 5 bases and J 4 bases; nucleotides not matched to a gene: 4.